This T cell receptor beta chain was retrieved from a study of shared clonotypes between healthy human individuals (dated by TCRdb to about 2020). With respect to the entire study: The cohort comprised two women and a few men aged 18 to 49 years. Per donor, three plates each were used for CD4 naive and CD4 memory, two for CD8 naive, and one for CD8 memory. To estimate repertoire size and how much clonotypes are shared between individuals, the study performed deep sequencing of blood TCR repertoires from a handful of healthy adults. To increase sequencing depth and limit assay-specific biases, different laboratories used diverse techniques to prepare libraries and sequence TCR repertoires. Per donor, leukapheresis produced somewhere between about 0.94 and 9.5 billion PBMCs. General findings and caveats noted by the study authors: Incomplete sequencing was indicated by rarefaction of sorted-subset datasets, despite the large sequencing depth. Sampling was restricted to blood, and TCR repertoires in tissues likely differ from the TCR repertoires found in blood. Larger estimated clonotype richness was generally found for naive subsets than for memory subsets. Compared with non-shared clonotypes, clonotypes shared by all four sorted-subset donors had higher generation probabilities. Because the study included only a small number of donors, the genetic and exposure-history diversity represented was limited. Across a few donors, about 5% of naive CD4, roughly 3.3% of naive CD8, under 2.5% of memory CD4, and under 0.45% of memory CD8 clonotypes were shared. Based on pairwise subsampling, the degree of clonotype sharing among donors was expected to be affected by sequencing depth.

Donors were healthy HIV-negative adults with no recently reported acute infections or vaccinations. All donors were Caucasian adults living in Nashville, Tennessee, USA. CD4+ T cells were enriched through magnetic negative selection, after which naive cells were positively selected on CD45RA and the remaining negative fraction served as the memory subset. Blood was obtained by leukapheresis, after which PBMCs were separated by Ficoll-Histopaque density gradient centrifugation and cryopreserved in liquid nitrogen vapor phase. Analytical flow cytometry was used to check the purity and quantity of every magnetically sorted T cell population. Genomic DNA was isolated from every sorted fraction and measured by UV absorbance on a Nanodrop 2000c. Concerning this clone: Its antigen is currently not known. No qualities accompany the bases; no much larger clone lies one base away.

Using the deep immunoSEQ assay, TCR CDR3 regions were amplified from genomic DNA by multiplex PCR. Extracted genomic DNA from each cell subset was spread evenly across all wells of several immunoSEQ 96-well plates, with each plate serving as a replicate. For sorted subsets, each replicate PCR was loaded with 200 ng genomic DNA, equivalent to 30,000 or so T cell genomes. Purified libraries were measured with a Qubit 3.0 fluorometer, size-checked on a Bioanalyzer 2100, and measured again with the KAPA Library Quantification kit. A separate single-read 150-cycle Illumina NextSeq 550 flow cell was used to sequence each immunoSEQ 96-well plate. The source study handled its data this way. Because the immunoSEQ output included only junctional sequences and no quality scores, the filtering could not be the same as the filtering used for full-length reads. Sequences were annotated with PyIR, a Python wrapper for IgBLAST v1.9, and V/J genes and CDR3 were assigned using IMGT germline references. Any read was removed if the V/J assignment was weak (E-value above 1e-6), the CDR3 was missing, or the read contained stop codons, out-of-frame junctions, or ambiguous translated residues. V3J clonotypes were defined as sequences sharing an identical inferred V gene, J gene, and CDR3 amino acid sequence. Percentage overlap between repertoires was computed as shared unique clonotypes divided by the size of the smaller repertoire. Three approaches were used to assess repertoire richness: RTK rarefaction, the Chao1 estimator, and Recon v2.1 estimates of unobserved clonotypes. For all TCRbeta clonotypes obtained by the gDNA method from several donors, generation probabilities were computed with OLGA. TCRdb limited this immuneACCESS table to in-frame rearrangements with V and J called. A share of clones is missing; checked studies link under half to unresolved V genes, and the rest is unexplained. V, J and clone size derive from that table, while D and trimming were established from the DNA sequence. The sample has some 2,400,000 clones on record, 90% to 96% of them singletons. Around 0.13% of the sample comes from the top ten.

The V end gives up 8 bases and the J end 2 bases, leaving 7 bases in the junction not matched to a gene. CDR1 KGHSH and CDR2 LQKENI were looked up in the germline V gene. The CDR3 covers 15 residues, taking in both the cysteine and the phenylalanine. Of all the DNA, just the CDR3 is kept, 45 bases in frame from base 1. The sequence links TRBV18 to TRBJ2-3, with 10 central nucleotides matching TRBD2. The sequenced material came from naive CD4+ T cells sorted from blood. This sample's cell subset or site label indicates: CD45RA+ positively selected. The TCR originated in a young man in good health. The bases read TGTGCCAGCAGCCCTAGCGGGAGCACCACAGATACGCAGTATTTT. Its translation is CASSPSGSTTDTQYF.